These 7 T cell receptor beta chains came from one sample sequenced in a study of early T cells in non-severe SARS-CoV-2 infection. TCRdb called the 5' RACE reads again in MiXCR, with one record for every CDR3 protein. The sample has roughly 34,000 distinct CDR3 sequences; 5.5% to 8% are singletons. Here the sequenced sample was whole blood, taken at baseline. These receptors originate from an adult who was a healthcare worker with PCR-confirmed SARS-CoV-2 infection or an uninfected control (not recorded which).

This clonotype was seen a handful of times. V gene TRBV20-1 combines with J gene TRBJ1-3; no firm D call. V dropped 0 bases and J dropped 0 bases, with 9 bases sitting between them. The CDR3 is made up of 15 amino acids. Germline V CDR1 and CDR2: DFQATT, SNEGSKA (reference sequence). Written as DNA, the CDR3 is TGCAGTGCTAGAGACTCCAGTCGCTCTGGAAACACCATATATTTT. This sequence encodes CSARDSSRSGNTIYF.

The chain couples TRBV4-2 to TRBJ2-4; the D is unclear. The CDR3 extends over 12 amino acids. CDR1 and CDR2 from the germline V gene are LGHNA and YNFKEQ. Trimming cost V 3 bases and J 7 bases, with 7 bases left between them. The CDR3 DNA sequence: TGTGCCAGCAGCCAGGAAGCGAACATTCAGTACTTC. Protein product: CASSQEANIQYF.

This chain uses TRBV20-1 with TRBJ2-1; 9 nucleotides line up with TRBD2. The CDR3 totals 14 residues. The V and J ends lost 6 bases and 8 bases, in that order; junction bases with no gene match: 11. Germline V gene data show CDR1 as DFQATT and CDR2 as SNEGSKA (reference sequence). CDR3 bases: TGCAGTGCCCTACCCCTAGCGGGATTAGATGAGCAGTTCTTC. Translation gives CSALPLAGLDEQFF.

The gene calls are TRBV20-1 and TRBJ1-6; the D is unclear. The CDR3 contains 15 residues. V was trimmed by 1 base and J by 6 bases, leaving 13 bases between them. The germline V gene has CDR1 DFQATT and CDR2 SNEGSKA (reference sequence). CDR3 sequence (DNA): TGCAGTGCTAGAGGGGTAGGAACGAGTAATTCACCCCTCCACTTT. As protein: CSARGVGTSNSPLHF.

The J gene is TRBJ2-2, the V gene TRBV7-8; D remains unclear. V shed 5 bases and J shed 3 bases, with 13 bases lying between them. The germline V gene has CDR1 SGHVS and CDR2 FQNEAQ. The CDR3 extends over 15 amino acids. For the CDR3, the DNA is TGTGCCAGCAGCCTTTCAGACTGGGACACCGGGGAGCTGTTTTTT. Its protein product is CASSLSDWDTGELFF.

There are many counts of this clonotype. V is TRBV15 and J is TRBJ1-4; perhaps TRBD1 as D (5 bases). Looked up from germline, CDR1 is LNHNV and CDR2 is YYDKDF (reference sequence). This CDR3 is built from 15 residues. With 1 base removed from V and 3 bases from J, the gap between germline ends came to 9 bases. CDR3 sequence reads: CATSRAGRANEKLFF. The CDR3 DNA follows: TGTGCCACCAGCAGAGCAGGGCGGGCTAATGAAAAACTGTTTTTT. Full variable domain (missing parts from reference TRBV15 and TRBJ1-4): DAMVIQNPRYQVTQFGKPVTLSCSQTLNHNVMYWYQQKSSQAPKLLFHYYDKDFNNEADTPDNFQSRRPNTSFCFLDIRSPGLGDTAMYLCATSRAGRANEKLFFGSGTQLSVL.

This clonotype was observed many times. CDR3 bases: TGTGCCAGCAGCTGGGGGGGACAGACAGATACGCAGTATTTT. Its protein is CASSWGGQTDTQYF. The chain recombines TRBV5-4 with TRBJ2-3; D possibly uses TRBD1 or TRBD2 (7 bases each). CDR1 SGHNT and CDR2 YYREEE come from the germline V gene (reference sequence). V lost 3 bases and J 3 bases, leaving 11 bases between the germline ends. CDR3 length: 14 amino acids.